The rows below give T cell receptor beta chains drawn from one sample of a study of T cell responses to AZD1222 COVID-19 vaccine. Some clones are missing from TCRdb's copy, which holds only in-frame ones; the method was immunoSEQ multiplex PCR. The table lists approximately 150,000 clones, just over 90% of them singletons. Sequenced here: peripheral blood, sampled on day 0 of AZD1222 vaccination. The receptors here all came from an adult in good health. Both conserved end residues are part of each CDR3. The D gene is left open where the match is weak. Only some rows state a clone size, as once, few, many or a class for expanded clones.

CDR3 DNA: TGTGCCAGCAGTGTTAGCGGGGCAGTTCCCTCCTACGAGCAGTACTTC
CDR3 protein: CASSVSGAVPSYEQYF
J gene: TRBJ2-7
V gene: TRBV27
clone size: few
D gene: TRBD2

CDR3 DNA: TGTGCCAGCAGTTTATCGAATTCACCCCTCCACTTT
CDR3 protein: CASSLSNSPLHF
J gene: TRBJ1-6
V gene: TRBV27
clone size: .
D gene: .

CDR3 DNA: TGTGCCAGCTCACCTTCCACAGGGGGCGGTTCGAAAAACATTCAGTACTTC
CDR3 protein: CASSPSTGGGSKNIQYF
J gene: TRBJ2-4
V gene: TRBV18
clone size: .
D gene: TRBD1

CDR3 DNA: TGTGCCTGGGACTCCACAGGTTACACTGAAGCTTTCTTT
CDR3 protein: CAWDSTGYTEAFF
J gene: TRBJ1-1
V gene: TRBV30
clone size: .
D gene: .

CDR3 DNA: TGTGCCAGCAGCTTAACGGACGGGTCCTATGGCTACACCTTC
CDR3 protein: CASSLTDGSYGYTF
J gene: TRBJ1-2
V gene: TRBV7-9
clone size: .
D gene: .

CDR3 DNA: TGCGCCAGCAGCCAAGCCCCGGACAGGGAGCAGTTCTTC
CDR3 protein: CASSQAPDREQFF
J gene: TRBJ2-1
V gene: TRBV4-3
clone size: .
D gene: TRBD1

CDR3 DNA: TGCGCCAGCAGCCAAGGCCCCGGGGGACGGGGTCTATCGGACGAGCAGTACTTC
CDR3 protein: CASSQGPGGRGLSDEQYF
J gene: TRBJ2-7
V gene: TRBV4-3
clone size: .
D gene: .

CDR3 DNA: TGTGCCATCACCTCACAGGGGGCCAACACCGGGGAGCTGTTTTTT
CDR3 protein: CAITSQGANTGELFF
J gene: TRBJ2-2
V gene: TRBV10-3
clone size: .
D gene: TRBD1

CDR3 DNA: TGTGCCAGCAGTCCGGGGACGCCCTGGGAAGACACCGGGGAGCTGTTTTTT
CDR3 protein: CASSPGTPWEDTGELFF
J gene: TRBJ2-2
V gene: TRBV27
clone size: once
D gene: .

CDR3 DNA: TGTGCCAGCAGCCCCGGTAGTAGGGTGTTGCGTAGCAATGAGCAGTTCTTC
CDR3 protein: CASSPGSRVLRSNEQFF
J gene: TRBJ2-1
V gene: TRBV6-6
clone size: .
D gene: .

CDR3 DNA: TGCGCCAGCAGTGAAAGGAAGAAGGGTTACAATGAGCAGTTCTTC
CDR3 protein: CASSERKKGYNEQFF
J gene: TRBJ2-1
V gene: TRBV10-1
clone size: once
D gene: .

CDR3 DNA: TGCGCCAGCAGCCAAGTATTCCCGGGGGACTACGAGCAGTACTTC
CDR3 protein: CASSQVFPGDYEQYF
J gene: TRBJ2-7
V gene: TRBV4-3
clone size: .
D gene: .

CDR3 DNA: TGCGCCAGCAGCCTGGACAGAGGGGGCACTGAAGCTTTCTTT
CDR3 protein: CASSLDRGGTEAFF
J gene: TRBJ1-1
V gene: TRBV4-3
clone size: .
D gene: .

CDR3 DNA: TGTGCCAGCGGCGCCGGGACAGATAATTCACCCCTCCACTTT
CDR3 protein: CASGAGTDNSPLHF
J gene: TRBJ1-6
V gene: TRBV2
clone size: .
D gene: TRBD1

CDR3 DNA: TGCGCCAGCTCGGCGGGGGGTTTAGACACTGAAGCTTTCTTT
CDR3 protein: CASSAGGLDTEAFF
J gene: TRBJ1-1
V gene: TRBV5-1
clone size: .
D gene: .

CDR3 DNA: TGTGCCAGCAGCCCGCGTTTCCCCGGATCCCGCCGGCAGTACTTC
CDR3 protein: CASSPRFPGSRRQYF
J gene: TRBJ2-7
V gene: TRBV7-9
clone size: .
D gene: .

CDR3 DNA: TGCACCAGCAGCCAGAAAACCCAATCAGGGATATTACGGGGCTACACCTTC
CDR3 protein: CTSSQKTQSGILRGYTF
J gene: TRBJ1-2
V gene: TRBV1
clone size: .
D gene: .

CDR3 DNA: TGCAGTGCTAGTCAGCCGGGACTAGCGGGGGGCGGCCGATACAATGAGCAGTTCTTC
CDR3 protein: CSASQPGLAGGGRYNEQFF
J gene: TRBJ2-1
V gene: TRBV20-1
clone size: .
D gene: TRBD2

CDR3 DNA: TGTGCCAGCTCACCAATCGGTATCTCCCGCGGAAATCAGCCCCAGCATTTT
CDR3 protein: CASSPIGISRGNQPQHF
J gene: TRBJ1-5
V gene: TRBV18
clone size: .
D gene: .

CDR3 DNA: TGCGCCAGCAGCTTTAGGACAGGGGCCGGGGAGCTGTTTTTT
CDR3 protein: CASSFRTGAGELFF
J gene: TRBJ2-2
V gene: TRBV5-1
clone size: .
D gene: TRBD1

CDR3 DNA: TGCGCCAGCAGCCAACCCCTCTCCTACGAGCAGTACTTC
CDR3 protein: CASSQPLSYEQYF
J gene: TRBJ2-7
V gene: TRBV4-1
clone size: .
D gene: .

CDR3 DNA: TGTGCCAGTAGGGCAGCGGGGGTCTCTCGGGAGCAGTACTTC
CDR3 protein: CASRAAGVSREQYF
J gene: TRBJ2-7
V gene: TRBV19
clone size: .
D gene: TRBD2

CDR3 DNA: TGTGCCAGCAGTTCTAGCGGGGGTTCCTACGAGCAGTACTTC
CDR3 protein: CASSSSGGSYEQYF
J gene: TRBJ2-7
V gene: TRBV27
clone size: .
D gene: TRBD2

CDR3 DNA: TGTGCCAGCAGCTGGGCCACCGGGGAGCTGTTTTTT
CDR3 protein: CASSWATGELFF
J gene: TRBJ2-2
V gene: TRBV7-2
clone size: .
D gene: .

CDR3 DNA: TGTGCCAGCAGCGCCAGCGGGACAGGGAATGAAAAACTGTTTTTT
CDR3 protein: CASSASGTGNEKLFF
J gene: TRBJ1-4
V gene: TRBV9
clone size: .
D gene: TRBD1

CDR3 DNA: TGTGCCAGTAGCCCCTATAGTGGACTAGGTGGCTACACCTTC
CDR3 protein: CASSPYSGLGGYTF
J gene: TRBJ1-2
V gene: TRBV19
clone size: .
D gene: .

CDR3 DNA: TGTGCCAGCTCACAGGGGGCTAGGGAGAACACTGAAGCTTTCTTT
CDR3 protein: CASSQGARENTEAFF
J gene: TRBJ1-1
V gene: TRBV18
clone size: .
D gene: TRBD1

CDR3 DNA: TGCGCCAGCAGTGACGAGAGGGTTAGCGGGGTCACAGATACGCAGTATTTT
CDR3 protein: CASSDERVSGVTDTQYF
J gene: TRBJ2-3
V gene: TRBV10-2
clone size: .
D gene: TRBD2

CDR3 DNA: TGTGCCAGCAGTGAAATCGGCTATGGCTACACCTTC
CDR3 protein: CASSEIGYGYTF
J gene: TRBJ1-2
V gene: TRBV25-1
clone size: .
D gene: .

CDR3 DNA: TGTGCCAGCAGTTCCCCGGCTTCCAATGAGCAGTTCTTC
CDR3 protein: CASSSPASNEQFF
J gene: TRBJ2-1
V gene: TRBV7-9
clone size: .
D gene: .

CDR3 DNA: TGTGCCAGCAGCTTAGAAAGGGGGTCGGCTTTCTTT
CDR3 protein: CASSLERGSAFF
J gene: TRBJ1-1
V gene: TRBV7-9
clone size: .
D gene: .

CDR3 DNA: TGCGCCAGCAGCCCGGAGACAGCCCTTGTTAGAAACACCATATATTTT
CDR3 protein: CASSPETALVRNTIYF
J gene: TRBJ1-3
V gene: TRBV5-1
clone size: .
D gene: .

CDR3 DNA: TGTGCCAGCAGCTTAGGGGACGGGAACAATGAGCAGTTCTTC
CDR3 protein: CASSLGDGNNEQFF
J gene: TRBJ2-1
V gene: TRBV7-2
clone size: .
D gene: .

CDR3 DNA: TGCGCCAGCAGCTTGGCACCTCAGGGGAACACCATATATTTT
CDR3 protein: CASSLAPQGNTIYF
J gene: TRBJ1-3
V gene: TRBV5-1
clone size: .
D gene: .

CDR3 DNA: TGTGCCAGCAGCCCCACAACTAGCGTCTCCTACGAGCAGTACTTC
CDR3 protein: CASSPTTSVSYEQYF
J gene: TRBJ2-7
V gene: TRBV6-5
clone size: .
D gene: TRBD2

CDR3 DNA: TGCGCCAGCAGCTTACCGGGCGGGGGAGCAATGAATGAGCAGTTCTTC
CDR3 protein: CASSLPGGGAMNEQFF
J gene: TRBJ2-1
V gene: TRBV5-1
clone size: .
D gene: TRBD2

CDR3 DNA: TGTGCCAGCAGCTTAACAGGGTATGGCTACACCTTC
CDR3 protein: CASSLTGYGYTF
J gene: TRBJ1-2
V gene: TRBV5-6
clone size: once
D gene: .

CDR3 DNA: TGTGCCAGCAGGGGGACGGCGAACACTGAAGCTTTCTTT
CDR3 protein: CASRGTANTEAFF
J gene: TRBJ1-1
V gene: TRBV6-5
clone size: .
D gene: .

CDR3 DNA: TGTGCCAGTGGGCAGAGGTGGGGGGCCGGGGAGCTGTTTTTT
CDR3 protein: CASGQRWGAGELFF
J gene: TRBJ2-2
V gene: TRBV19
clone size: once
D gene: .

CDR3 DNA: TGTGCCAGCAGACGAGGACGCGAAGAGACCCAGTACTTC
CDR3 protein: CASRRGREETQYF
J gene: TRBJ2-5
V gene: TRBV5-4
clone size: .
D gene: .

CDR3 DNA: TGTGCCATCAGTCTCACGGGCGACTATGGCTACACCTTC
CDR3 protein: CAISLTGDYGYTF
J gene: TRBJ1-2
V gene: TRBV10-3
clone size: .
D gene: .

CDR3 DNA: TGCGCCAGCAGCATTACAGCGGGAGCCGGCGAGCAGTACTTC
CDR3 protein: CASSITAGAGEQYF
J gene: TRBJ2-7
V gene: TRBV5-1
clone size: .
D gene: TRBD2

CDR3 DNA: TGTGCCAGCACCCGATATCGGGGACACACAGATACGCAGTATTTT
CDR3 protein: CASTRYRGHTDTQYF
J gene: TRBJ2-3
V gene: TRBV9
clone size: .
D gene: .

CDR3 DNA: TGTGCCAGCAGGGAAGCTTCAAGTTATGGCTACACCTTC
CDR3 protein: CASREASSYGYTF
J gene: TRBJ1-2
V gene: TRBV12-3/TRBV12-4
clone size: once
D gene: .

CDR3 DNA: TGTGCCAGCAGTCTGACCCCGGGACGAAGGGACATTCAGTACTTC
CDR3 protein: CASSLTPGRRDIQYF
J gene: TRBJ2-4
V gene: TRBV6-2/TRBV6-3
clone size: .
D gene: .

CDR3 DNA: TGTGCCAGCAGACAGACTGGGTTCTCCTACAATGAGCAGTTCTTC
CDR3 protein: CASRQTGFSYNEQFF
J gene: TRBJ2-1
V gene: TRBV2
clone size: .
D gene: .

CDR3 DNA: TGTGCCACTAGGGAGACCTCACTCCACGAGCAGTACTTC
CDR3 protein: CATRETSLHEQYF
J gene: TRBJ2-7
V gene: TRBV6-5
clone size: .
D gene: .

CDR3 DNA: TGTGCCAGTAGTATTAAGGGGGATAGCCGCCCTGTCCGCAATGAGCAGTTCTTC
CDR3 protein: CASSIKGDSRPVRNEQFF
J gene: TRBJ2-1
V gene: TRBV19
clone size: .
D gene: .

CDR3 DNA: TGTGCCAGCAGCCCCTGGGGGGGAACGGTTTACGAGCAGTACTTC
CDR3 protein: CASSPWGGTVYEQYF
J gene: TRBJ2-7
V gene: TRBV6-5
clone size: .
D gene: TRBD2

CDR3 DNA: TGTGCCAGTAGCGGACAGGGTGGCAATCAGCCCCAGCATTTT
CDR3 protein: CASSGQGGNQPQHF
J gene: TRBJ1-5
V gene: TRBV19
clone size: .
D gene: TRBD1

CDR3 DNA: TGCGCCAGCAGCTTTTCCGGGACATCGAAAACCTACGAGCAGTACTTC
CDR3 protein: CASSFSGTSKTYEQYF
J gene: TRBJ2-7
V gene: TRBV5-1
clone size: .
D gene: .

CDR3 DNA: TGTGCCAGCAGTTACTTCTCTGGGGCCAACGTCCTGACTTTC
CDR3 protein: CASSYFSGANVLTF
J gene: TRBJ2-6
V gene: TRBV6-5
clone size: .
D gene: .

CDR3 DNA: TGCGCCAGCAGCTTGCAGGGGGGCCCCTACGAGCAGTACTTC
CDR3 protein: CASSLQGGPYEQYF
J gene: TRBJ2-7
V gene: TRBV5-1
clone size: .
D gene: .

CDR3 DNA: TGTGCCAGCAGCCCCCGACTGGGGCTGGATTCACCCCTCCACTTT
CDR3 protein: CASSPRLGLDSPLHF
J gene: TRBJ1-6
V gene: TRBV9
clone size: .
D gene: .